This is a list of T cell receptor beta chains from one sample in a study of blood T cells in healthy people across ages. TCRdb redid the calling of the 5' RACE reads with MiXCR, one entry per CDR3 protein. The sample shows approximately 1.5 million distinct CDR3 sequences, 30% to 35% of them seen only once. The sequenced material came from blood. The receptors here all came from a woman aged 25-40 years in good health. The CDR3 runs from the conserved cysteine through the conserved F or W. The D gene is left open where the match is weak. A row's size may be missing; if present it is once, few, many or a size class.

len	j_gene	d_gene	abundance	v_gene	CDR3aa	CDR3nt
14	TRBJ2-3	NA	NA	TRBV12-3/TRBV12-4	CASSLAGRADARYF	TGTGCCAGCAGTTTGGCAGGGAGAGCAGATGCGCGGTATTTT
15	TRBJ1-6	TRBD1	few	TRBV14	CASSLQGPNNSPLHF	TGTGCCAGCAGCCTACAGGGGCCGAATAATTCACCCCTCCACTTT
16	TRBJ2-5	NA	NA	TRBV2	CASSDGGGRYQETQYF	TGTGCCAGCAGTGATGGAGGGGGTCGGTACCAAGAGACCCAGTACTTC
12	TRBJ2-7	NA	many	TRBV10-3	CAISEGPHEQYF	TGTGCCATCAGTGAGGGGCCCCACGAGCAGTACTTC
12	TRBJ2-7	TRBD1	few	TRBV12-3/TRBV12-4	CAPRQGSYEQYF	TGTGCCCCCCGACAGGGCTCCTACGAGCAGTACTTC
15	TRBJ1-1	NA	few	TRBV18	CASSPGGGAVTEAFF	TGTGCCAGCTCACCTGGGGGGGGTGCGGTCACTGAAGCTTTCTTT
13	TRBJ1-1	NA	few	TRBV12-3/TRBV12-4	CASSFHENTEAFF	TGTGCCAGCAGTTTTCACGAGAACACTGAAGCTTTCTTT
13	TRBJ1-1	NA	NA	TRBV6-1	CASSELGRAPAFF	TGTGCCAGCAGTGAACTCGGGCGGGCGCCAGCTTTCTTT
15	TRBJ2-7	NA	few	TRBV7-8	CASSFRGGVPYEQYF	TGTGCCAGCAGCTTCCGAGGAGGTGTTCCCTACGAGCAGTACTTC
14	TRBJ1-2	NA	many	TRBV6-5	CASSRGRGNYGYTF	TGTGCCAGCAGCCGCGGACGGGGGAACTATGGCTACACCTTC
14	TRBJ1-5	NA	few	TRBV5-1	CASSLDGGGQPQHF	TGCGCCAGCAGCTTGGACGGAGGTGGTCAGCCCCAGCATTTT
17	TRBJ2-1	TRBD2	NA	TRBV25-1	CASSGTSGRTRPNEQFF	TGTGCCAGCAGTGGGACTAGCGGGAGAACCCGTCCCAATGAGCAGTTCTTC
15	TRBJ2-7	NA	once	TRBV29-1	CSVEASVSPYNEQYF	TGCAGCGTTGAGGCAAGCGTTTCGCCCTACAATGAGCAGTACTTC
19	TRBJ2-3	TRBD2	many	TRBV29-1	CSVGRDRSGGPRPTDTQYF	TGCAGCGTTGGGAGGGACCGAAGCGGGGGACCTCGGCCCACAGATACGCAGTATTTT
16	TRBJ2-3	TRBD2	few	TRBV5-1	CASSPTSGAAGDTQYF	TGCGCCAGCAGCCCGACTAGCGGGGCCGCGGGAGATACGCAGTATTTT
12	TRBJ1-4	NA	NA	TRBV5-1	CASSPDGEKRFF	TGCGCCAGCAGCCCGGACGGGGAAAAACGGTTTTTT
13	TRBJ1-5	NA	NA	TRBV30	CAWSGGPGQPQHF	TGTGCCTGGAGTGGGGGACCAGGGCAGCCCCAGCATTTT
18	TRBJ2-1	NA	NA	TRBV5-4	CASSPVTIGWTAHNEQFF	TGTGCCAGCAGCCCTGTTACGATTGGGTGGACTGCCCACAATGAGCAGTTCTTC
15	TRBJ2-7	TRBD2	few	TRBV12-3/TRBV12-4	CASSPRTSGSNEQYF	TGTGCCAGCAGTCCCAGGACTAGCGGGAGCAACGAGCAGTACTTC
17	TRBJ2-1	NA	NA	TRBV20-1	CSARYHRVSLIYNEQFF	TGCAGTGCTCGCTACCATAGGGTCTCCCTAATCTACAATGAGCAGTTCTTC
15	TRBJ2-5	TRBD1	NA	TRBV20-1	CSASKRTGPQETQYF	TGCAGTGCATCGAAGCGGACAGGGCCACAAGAGACCCAGTACTTC
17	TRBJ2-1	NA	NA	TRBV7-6	CASSPWGRTSSYNEQFF	TGTGCCAGCAGCCCATGGGGGCGGACGAGCTCCTACAATGAGCAGTTCTTC
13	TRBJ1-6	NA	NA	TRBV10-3	CAISGIGATTLHF	TGTGCCATCAGTGGGATAGGCGCTACAACCCTCCACTTT
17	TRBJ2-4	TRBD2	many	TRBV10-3	CAISEDGAGGPPNIQYF	TGTGCCATCAGTGAGGATGGGGCGGGAGGGCCCCCAAACATTCAGTACTTC
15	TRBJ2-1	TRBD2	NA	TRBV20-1	CSARETSGPYNEQFF	TGCAGTGCTAGAGAAACTAGCGGGCCTTACAATGAGCAGTTCTTC
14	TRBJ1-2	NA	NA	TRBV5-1	CASSLEDSNYGYTF	TGCGCCAGCAGCTTGGAGGACAGCAACTATGGCTACACCTTC
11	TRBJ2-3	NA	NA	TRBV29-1	CSVEDVDTRYF	TGCAGCGTTGAAGACGTTGATACGCGGTATTTT
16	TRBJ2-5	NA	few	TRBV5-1	CASSLADQGRQETQYF	TGCGCCAGCAGCTTGGCCGACCAGGGTAGGCAAGAGACCCAGTACTTC